This T cell receptor beta chain was retrieved from a study of patients and donors after allogeneic stem cell transplantation. Germline CDR1 reads ENHRY; CDR2 reads SYGVKD. The CDR3 spans 14 residues. V was clipped by 6 bases and J by 0 bases, with 11 bases between them. MiXCR, run by TCRdb on the RT-PCR reads, gives a single entry per CDR3 protein. In the table there are 920,000 or so distinct CDR3 sequences, around 17% of which are singletons. This clonotype was seen a handful of times. This receptor was taken from a human donor who was either an allogeneic HSCT recipient or a stem cell or donor lymphocyte infusion donor (not recorded which). It is not recorded whose cells these are; they may come from a transplant donor. Sequenced: blood, either unsorted or a sorted T cell fraction (not recorded which). V gene TRBV10-3 combines with J gene TRBJ1-1; D perhaps matches TRBD1 (6 bases). The CDR3 DNA reads as TGTGCCATCAGCACGGACAGAATGAACACTGAAGCTTTCTTT. It is translated as CAISTDRMNTEAFF.